A single sample gave rise to the 4 T cell receptor beta chains below, sequenced in a study of blood T cell repertoires in COVID-19 (dated by TCRdb to 2018 to 2021). To prepare the library, the immunoSEQ multiplex PCR assay was applied. Here the immuneACCESS table is served through TCRdb, limited to in-frame sequences with V and J called. Missing clones are a known gap in these copies; in checked studies unresolved V genes cover under half, and the rest lacks a known reason. For this sample the table gives fewer than 150,000 clones, of which 85% were detected only once. Approximately 4% of the sample is held by the ten biggest clonotypes. Sequencing was done on a sample of peripheral blood. The receptors shown here come from a human donor in a cohort sampled during active COVID-19.

This sequence joins TRBV7-2 and TRBJ1-2; weak D call: TRBD1 (6 bases). This CDR3 comprises 12 residues. Germline V gene data show CDR1 as SGHTA and CDR2 as FQGNSA. V was clipped by 7 bases and J by 8 bases, with 14 bases between them. In nucleotides, the CDR3 is TGTGCCAGCAACGATCGGACAGTAGGCTACACCTTC. This sequence encodes CASNDRTVGYTF.

The J gene is TRBJ2-7, the V gene TRBV30; D is unclear. V lost 0 bases and J lost 7, with 13 bases in between. The CDR3 sequence is 13 residues long. Germline V gene sequence: CDR1 GTSNPN, CDR2 SVGIG (reference sequence). CDR3 DNA: TGTGCCTGGAGTGTAGCTAGGTCTGGGGAGCAGTACTTC. This translates into CAWSVARSGEQYF.

The J gene is TRBJ1-2, the V gene TRBV19; perhaps TRBD1 as D (5 bases). V was pared by 3 bases and J by 8 bases, with 22 bases between. The germline CDR1 and CDR2 sequences are LNHDA and SQIVND (reference sequence). The CDR3 has 16 amino acids. CDR3 DNA sequence: TGTGCCAGTAGTATTCAGCTCGGGGGGATTGCTCTGGGCTACACCTTC. As protein: CASSIQLGGIALGYTF.

This clone was picked up one time. This rearrangement joins TRBV5-1 to TRBJ1-2; a weak D match, TRBD1 (6 bases). The CDR3 is 16 amino acids. Between the trimmed V and J ends, which lost 0 bases and 3 bases, there was a span of 15 bases. CDR1 SGHRS and CDR2 YFSETQ come from the germline V gene. The CDR3 loop is CASSLDVQGEDYGYTF. CDR3 coding DNA: TGCGCCAGCAGCTTGGACGTACAGGGAGAGGACTATGGCTACACCTTC.